This entry is about one T cell receptor (beta chain). The sample originates from a study of T cell changes during pregnancy in multiple sclerosis. Sequencing was performed with immunoSEQ multiplex PCR; in TCRdb, only in-frame clones are kept and a portion is missing. The sample includes 35,000 to 40,000 clones, about nine tenths of them seen just once. Germline V gene sequence: CDR1 DFQATT, CDR2 SNEGSKA (reference sequence). There are 11 residues in the CDR3. The ends were cut back, 6 bases at V and 9 bases at J, with 12 bases in the middle. The genes are TRBV20-1 and TRBJ2-1; D might be TRBD2 (5 bases). The clonotype was recovered from a female donor with multiple sclerosis, enrolled in a pregnancy study. This material consisted of CD8+ T cells from peripheral blood mononuclear cells, taken in the second trimester of pregnancy. The DNA for the CDR3 is TGCAGTGCGCAACTAGTCGGTGAGCAGTTCTTC. It specifies CSAQLVGEQFF.